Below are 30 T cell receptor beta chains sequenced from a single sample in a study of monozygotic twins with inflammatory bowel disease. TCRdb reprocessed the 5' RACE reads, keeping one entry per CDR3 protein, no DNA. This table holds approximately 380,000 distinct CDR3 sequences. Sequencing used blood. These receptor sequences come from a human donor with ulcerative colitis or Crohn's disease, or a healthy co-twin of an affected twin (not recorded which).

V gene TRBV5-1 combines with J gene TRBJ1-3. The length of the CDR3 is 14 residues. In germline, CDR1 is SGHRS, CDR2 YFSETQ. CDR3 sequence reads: CASSHGLDRNTIYF.

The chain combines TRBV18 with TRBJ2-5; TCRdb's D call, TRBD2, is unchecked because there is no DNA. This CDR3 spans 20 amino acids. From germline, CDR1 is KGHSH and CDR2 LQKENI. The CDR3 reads CASSRQYASGGSSFQETQYF.

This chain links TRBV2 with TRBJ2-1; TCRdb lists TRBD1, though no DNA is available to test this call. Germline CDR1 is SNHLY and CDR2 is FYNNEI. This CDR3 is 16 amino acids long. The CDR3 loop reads CASNELGTGTYNEQFF.

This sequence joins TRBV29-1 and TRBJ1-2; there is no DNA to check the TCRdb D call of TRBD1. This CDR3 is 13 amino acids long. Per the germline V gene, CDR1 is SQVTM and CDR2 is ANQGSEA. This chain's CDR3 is CSVAFDRGDGYTF.

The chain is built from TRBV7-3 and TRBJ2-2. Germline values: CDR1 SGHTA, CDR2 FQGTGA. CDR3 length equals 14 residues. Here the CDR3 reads CASSLGWNTGELFF.

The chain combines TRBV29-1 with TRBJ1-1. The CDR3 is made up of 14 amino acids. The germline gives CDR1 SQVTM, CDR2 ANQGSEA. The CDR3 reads CSARTAGLNTEAFF.

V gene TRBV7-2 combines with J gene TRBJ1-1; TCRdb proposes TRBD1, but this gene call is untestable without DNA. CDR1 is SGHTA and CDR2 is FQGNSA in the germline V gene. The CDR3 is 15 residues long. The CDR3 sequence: CASSSDTQGVTEAFF.

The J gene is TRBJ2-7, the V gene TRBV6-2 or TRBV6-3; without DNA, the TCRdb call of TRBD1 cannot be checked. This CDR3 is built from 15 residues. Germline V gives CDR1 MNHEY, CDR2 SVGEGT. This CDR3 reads CASSFDRVRNYEQYF.

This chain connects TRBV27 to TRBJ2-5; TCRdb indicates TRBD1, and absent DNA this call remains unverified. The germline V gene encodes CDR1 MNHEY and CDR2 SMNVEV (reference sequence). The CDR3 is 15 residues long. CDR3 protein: CASSQKRGPIETQYF.

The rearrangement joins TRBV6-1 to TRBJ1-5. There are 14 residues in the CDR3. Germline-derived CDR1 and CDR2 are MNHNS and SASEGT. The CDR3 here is CASRTQGSNQPQHF.

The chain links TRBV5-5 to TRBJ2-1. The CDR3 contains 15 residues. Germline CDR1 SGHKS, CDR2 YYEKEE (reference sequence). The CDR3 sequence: CASSWTQSSYNEQFF. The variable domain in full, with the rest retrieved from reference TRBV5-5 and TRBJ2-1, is DAGVTQSPTHLIKTRGQQVTLRCSPISGHKSVSWYQQVLGQGPQFIFQYYEKEERGRGNFPDRFSARQFPNYSSELNVNALLLGDSALYLCASSWTQSSYNEQFFGPGTRLTVL.

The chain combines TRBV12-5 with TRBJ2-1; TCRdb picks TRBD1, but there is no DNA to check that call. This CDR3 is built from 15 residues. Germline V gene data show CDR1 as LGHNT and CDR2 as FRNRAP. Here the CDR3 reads CASGEGQSSYNEQFF.

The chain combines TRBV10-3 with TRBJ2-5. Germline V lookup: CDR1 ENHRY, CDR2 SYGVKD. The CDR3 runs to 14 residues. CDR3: CAISGSDYQETQYF.

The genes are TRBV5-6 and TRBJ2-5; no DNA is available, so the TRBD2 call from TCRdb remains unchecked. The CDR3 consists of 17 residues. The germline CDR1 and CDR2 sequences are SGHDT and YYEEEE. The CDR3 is CASSATLAGGPQETQYF.

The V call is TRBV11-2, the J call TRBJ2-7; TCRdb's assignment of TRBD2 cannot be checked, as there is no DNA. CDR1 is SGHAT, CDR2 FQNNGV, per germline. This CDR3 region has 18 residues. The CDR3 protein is CASSLWGTSGTRSYEQYF. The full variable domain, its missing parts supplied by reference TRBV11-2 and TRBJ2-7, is EAGVAQSPRYKIIEKRQSVAFWCNPISGHATLYWYQQILGQGPKLLIQFQNNGVVDDSQLPKDRFSAERLKGVDSTLKIQPAKLEDSAVYLCASSLWGTSGTRSYEQYFGPGTRLTVT.

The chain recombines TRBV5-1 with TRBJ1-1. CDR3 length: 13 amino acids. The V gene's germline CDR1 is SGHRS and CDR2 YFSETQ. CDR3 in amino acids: CASSFQVGSEAFF.

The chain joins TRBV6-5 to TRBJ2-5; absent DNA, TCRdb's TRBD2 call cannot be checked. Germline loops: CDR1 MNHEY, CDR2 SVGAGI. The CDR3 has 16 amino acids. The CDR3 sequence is CASSYVAGGTIETQYF.

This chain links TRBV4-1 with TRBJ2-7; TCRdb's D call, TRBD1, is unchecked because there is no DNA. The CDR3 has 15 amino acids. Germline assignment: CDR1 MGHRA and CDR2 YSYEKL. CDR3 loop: CASSQETGTPPWQYF.

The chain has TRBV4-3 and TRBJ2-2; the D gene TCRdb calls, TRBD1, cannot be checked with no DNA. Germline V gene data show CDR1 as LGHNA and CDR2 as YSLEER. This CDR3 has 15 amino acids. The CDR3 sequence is CASSQASTGPGELFF.

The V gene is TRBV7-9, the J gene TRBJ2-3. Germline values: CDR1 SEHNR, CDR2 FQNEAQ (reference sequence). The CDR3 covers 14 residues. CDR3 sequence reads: CASSLTGYTDTQYF.

The CDR3 loop reads CASSAPGQGLFMNSEAFF. This chain joins TRBV19 and TRBJ1-1; TCRdb reports TRBD1, a call that lacks DNA to check it against. This CDR3 has 18 amino acids. Germline V gene lookup returns CDR1 LNHDA and CDR2 SQIVND (reference sequence).

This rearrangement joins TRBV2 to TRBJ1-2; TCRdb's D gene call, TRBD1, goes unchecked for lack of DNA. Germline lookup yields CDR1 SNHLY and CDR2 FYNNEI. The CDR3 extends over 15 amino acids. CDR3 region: CASSPLFSTGEGYTF.

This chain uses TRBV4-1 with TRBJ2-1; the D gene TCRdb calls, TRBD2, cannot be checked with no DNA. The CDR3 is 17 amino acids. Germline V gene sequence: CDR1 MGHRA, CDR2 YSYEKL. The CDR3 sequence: CASSQGQTSGGLSEQFF.

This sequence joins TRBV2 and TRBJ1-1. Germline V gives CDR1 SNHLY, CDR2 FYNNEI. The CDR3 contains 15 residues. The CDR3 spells CASSERWTANTEAFF.

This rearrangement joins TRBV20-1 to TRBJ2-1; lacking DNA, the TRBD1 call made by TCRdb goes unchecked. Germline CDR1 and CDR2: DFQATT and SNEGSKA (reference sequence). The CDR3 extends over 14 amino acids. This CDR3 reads CSARRTGVGNEQFF.

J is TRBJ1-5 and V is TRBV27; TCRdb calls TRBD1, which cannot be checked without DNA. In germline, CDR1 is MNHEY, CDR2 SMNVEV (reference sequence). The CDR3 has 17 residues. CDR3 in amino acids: CASTLFPDKYSNQPQHF.

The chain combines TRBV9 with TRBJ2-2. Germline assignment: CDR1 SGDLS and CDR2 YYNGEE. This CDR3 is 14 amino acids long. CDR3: CASSVDLGTGELFF.

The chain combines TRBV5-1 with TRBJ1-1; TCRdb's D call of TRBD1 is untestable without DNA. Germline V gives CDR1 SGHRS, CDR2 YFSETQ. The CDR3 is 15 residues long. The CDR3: CASSGTGTGLTEAFF.

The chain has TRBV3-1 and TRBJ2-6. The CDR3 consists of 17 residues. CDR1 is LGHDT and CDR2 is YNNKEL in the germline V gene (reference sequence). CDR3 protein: CASSQDLGSSGANVLTF.

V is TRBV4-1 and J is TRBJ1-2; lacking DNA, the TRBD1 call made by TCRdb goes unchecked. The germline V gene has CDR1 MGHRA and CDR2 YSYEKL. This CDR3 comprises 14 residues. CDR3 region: CASSPGGAGYGYTF.